The rows below give T cell receptor beta chains drawn from one sample of a study of T cell responses to AZD1222 COVID-19 vaccine. TCRdb keeps only in-frame clones here, not all; method: immunoSEQ multiplex PCR. The sample lists more than 95,000 clones; 85% to 95% were seen once. The sequencing used peripheral blood, collected on day 0 of AZD1222 vaccination. The receptors come from an adult in good health. CDR3s include the opening cysteine and the closing phenylalanine or tryptophan. Fields, in order: J gene, clone size, V gene, D gene, CDR3 DNA, CDR3 protein. The D gene is left open where the match is weak. Some rows mark clone size as missing; the rest say once, few, many or name a class of expanded clone.

TRBJ2-1	once	TRBV5-4	TRBD1	TGTGCCAGCAGCCTACGGACAGGGGACATTTTCAATGAGCAGTTCTTC	CASSLRTGDIFNEQFF
TRBJ1-2	.	TRBV5-1	.	TGCGCCAGCAGCCCCGGGGGGGCCCTCTATGGCTACACCTTC	CASSPGGALYGYTF
TRBJ2-2	once	TRBV11-3	.	TGTGCCAGCAGCTTAGGCATTGCGAACACCGGGGAGCTGTTTTTT	CASSLGIANTGELFF
TRBJ1-1	.	TRBV6-1	.	TGTGCCAGCAGTGATATCTGGTTGTCTCCTTTCGTTGAAGCTTTCTTT	CASSDIWLSPFVEAFF
TRBJ2-5	.	TRBV6-5	.	TGTGCCAGCACTACCTTCAGGGGGGCAGAGACCCAGTACTTC	CASTTFRGAETQYF
TRBJ2-1	.	TRBV7-9	TRBD1	TGTGCCAGCAGCCCGATACGACAGGGCTTAAAGGGCAATGAGCAGTTCTTC	CASSPIRQGLKGNEQFF
TRBJ1-6	.	TRBV11-2	.	TGTGCCAGCAGCTCTCGGGGGGCGGATTCACCCCTCCACTTT	CASSSRGADSPLHF
TRBJ2-2	.	TRBV18	TRBD1	TGTGCCAGCTCACACCGGGGACAGGCGAACACCGGGGAGCTGTTTTTT	CASSHRGQANTGELFF
TRBJ2-1	once	TRBV28	.	TGTGCCAGCAGTTTACGGACCCACAATGAGCAGTTCTTC	CASSLRTHNEQFF
TRBJ2-5	.	TRBV21-1	.	TGTGCCAGCAGCAAAGTGGAGACCCAGTACTTC	CASSKVETQYF
TRBJ2-2	few	TRBV6-4	TRBD1	TGTGCCAGCAGTGACCAGGGGGACACCGGGGAGCTGTTTTTT	CASSDQGDTGELFF
TRBJ2-2	.	TRBV29-1	.	TGCAGCGTTGTTAGGACAAACACCGGGGAGCTGTTTTTT	CSVVRTNTGELFF
TRBJ2-5	.	TRBV28	.	TGTGCCAGCAGTTCCCCCGCTCAAGAGACCCAGTACTTC	CASSSPAQETQYF
TRBJ2-5	.	TRBV28	.	TGTGCCAGCAGTGGCTCCTCCAGGGGGGGGAACCAAGAGACCCAGTACTTC	CASSGSSRGGNQETQYF
TRBJ2-6	.	TRBV24-1	.	TGTGCCACCAGTGACCACACGGGGAGGAACTCTGGGGCCAACGTCCTGACTTTC	CATSDHTGRNSGANVLTF
TRBJ1-2	.	TRBV28	.	TGTGCCAGCAGTACCCTGGAGAGAAACTATGGCTACACCTTC	CASSTLERNYGYTF
TRBJ2-5	.	TRBV14	.	TGTGCCAGCAGCCAAGATGTCCCGGGACTCCCCCAAGAGACCCAGTACTTC	CASSQDVPGLPQETQYF
TRBJ2-7	.	TRBV4-2	.	TGTGCCAGCAGCCGGGAGAGGGGCATTCCCTACGAGCAGTACTTC	CASSRERGIPYEQYF
TRBJ1-6	.	TRBV20-1	.	TGCAGTGCTAGTTCGACCTCACCCCTCCACTTT	CSASSTSPLHF
TRBJ2-4	.	TRBV15	TRBD1	TGTGCCACCAGCAGGGGGGACAGTTGGGACATTCAGTACTTC	CATSRGDSWDIQYF
TRBJ1-1	.	TRBV14	.	TGTGCCAGCAGCCAAGATCCGGCGAAGGGCACTGAAGCTTTCTTT	CASSQDPAKGTEAFF
TRBJ1-4	.	TRBV15	.	TGTGCCACCCAAAATGGGGGGAAAAAACTGTTTTTT	CATQNGGKKLFF
TRBJ2-3	.	TRBV7-2	.	TGTGCCAGCAGCTTAGCCCCCGGGATTCGGGATACGCAGTATTTT	CASSLAPGIRDTQYF
TRBJ2-1	once	TRBV14	.	TGTGCCAGCAGCCAAGATTTTGGGGCCACGGACAATGAGCAGTTCTTC	CASSQDFGATDNEQFF
TRBJ1-2	.	TRBV6-5	.	TGTGCCAGCGCCCCCCAGGTGAACTATGGCTACACCTTC	CASAPQVNYGYTF
TRBJ2-2	.	TRBV27	.	TGTGCCAGCAGTAAAACCGGGACCCATCCCGGGGAGCTGTTTTTT	CASSKTGTHPGELFF
TRBJ2-7	.	TRBV6-5	TRBD2	TGTGCCAGCAGCCATGGACTAGAACAATACGAGCAGTACTTC	CASSHGLEQYEQYF
TRBJ1-4	few	TRBV6-6	.	TGTGCCAGCAGTTACGTACAGCCGAATGAAAAACTGTTTTTT	CASSYVQPNEKLFF
TRBJ1-2	.	TRBV2	.	TGTGCCAGCAGTGAAACCACGGATGGCTACACCTTC	CASSETTDGYTF
TRBJ2-2	.	TRBV7-2	.	TGTGCCAGCAGCCCCTTTCAACAAGCGAACACCGGGGAGCTGTTTTTT	CASSPFQQANTGELFF
TRBJ2-1	.	TRBV6-6	.	TGTGCCAGCATCACCCGGCTGGAGGGGGGAGATGAGCAGTTCTTC	CASITRLEGGDEQFF
TRBJ2-5	.	TRBV7-3	TRBD2	TGTGCCAGCAGCTTAGCGGGAGCGGTGGGAGAGACCCAGTACTTC	CASSLAGAVGETQYF
TRBJ1-4	.	TRBV7-8	TRBD1	TGTGCCAGCAGCTTAGAGGGGACGACAGGGGGAAGGAGCGAAAAACTGTTTTTT	CASSLEGTTGGRSEKLFF
TRBJ1-6	.	TRBV6-1	TRBD1	TGTGCCAGCAGTGAAACAGGGGGCAGTGGAAATTCACCCCTCCACTTT	CASSETGGSGNSPLHF
TRBJ2-7	.	TRBV30	TRBD1	TGTGCCTGGAGGGCGGGACAGGGCGAGCAGTACTTC	CAWRAGQGEQYF
TRBJ2-1	.	TRBV4-2	TRBD2	TGTGCCAGCAGCCAAGACCTCGCGGGAGCGTCCTACAATGAGCAGTTCTTC	CASSQDLAGASYNEQFF
TRBJ1-1	.	TRBV3-1/TRBV3-2	.	TGTGCCAGCAGCTCCAGTGCTGTAACTGAAGCTTTCTTT	CASSSSAVTEAFF
TRBJ2-1	.	TRBV4-2	TRBD1	TGTGCCAGCAGCCAACACACCGGGACAGGGATAAATGAGCAGTTCTTC	CASSQHTGTGINEQFF
TRBJ2-1	.	TRBV18	.	TGTGCCAGCTCACCTCGGGACGCGCCCATTGGTGAGCAGTTCTTC	CASSPRDAPIGEQFF
TRBJ1-1	few	TRBV6-1	.	TGTGCCAGCAGTGAAATGGGTGAAGCTTTCTTT	CASSEMGEAFF
TRBJ2-7	.	TRBV5-4	.	TGTGCCAGCAGCTTGACAGGGATTCCCTACGAGCAGTACTTC	CASSLTGIPYEQYF
TRBJ1-6	.	TRBV30	.	TGTGCCTCCACCGGGACACCTAATTCACCCCTCCACTTT	CASTGTPNSPLHF
TRBJ2-7	.	TRBV7-9	.	TGTGCCAGCAGCTTATCCGCCTACTCCTACGAGCAGTACTTC	CASSLSAYSYEQYF
TRBJ2-7	.	TRBV10-3	.	TGTGCCATTTCCTTGAGGGGTAACACCTACGAGCAGTACTTC	CAISLRGNTYEQYF
TRBJ2-1	.	TRBV28	TRBD1	TGTGCCAGCAGTCCCAACAGGGGCGAAGTGCAGTTCTTC	CASSPNRGEVQFF
TRBJ1-2	.	TRBV4-1	.	TGCGCCAGCAGCCAGCCCGGGGTGGGTAGAGGCTACACCTTC	CASSQPGVGRGYTF
TRBJ2-2	.	TRBV7-3	.	TGTGCCAGCAGCCAAACGCCGGGTACGGGCGGGGAGCTGTTTTTT	CASSQTPGTGGELFF
TRBJ1-5	.	TRBV5-4	.	TGTGCCAGCAGCGTGGACGGCAATCAGCCCCAGCATTTT	CASSVDGNQPQHF
TRBJ2-7	.	TRBV3-1/TRBV3-2	.	TGTGCCAGCAGCCAAGATATGGCAGCGGTTGCCTACGAGCAGTACTTC	CASSQDMAAVAYEQYF
TRBJ2-3	.	TRBV29-1	.	TGCAGCGTTAATGAAATTGGTACGCAGTATTTT	CSVNEIGTQYF
TRBJ2-1	.	TRBV9	.	TGTGCCAGCAGCGTAGGATTGCTGGTCAATGAGCAGTTCTTC	CASSVGLLVNEQFF
TRBJ2-7	few	TRBV7-2	TRBD2	TGTGCCAGCAGCCAAGGACTAGCGGGAGCAGGATACGAGCAGTACTTC	CASSQGLAGAGYEQYF
TRBJ2-1	few	TRBV10-3	.	TGTGCCATCAGTGAGGGAGGGGCGGGACCCCGTTACAATGAGCAGTTCTTC	CAISEGGAGPRYNEQFF
TRBJ2-1	.	TRBV29-1	TRBD2	TGCAGCGTTGAACCTAGCGGGGCGTACAATGAGCAGTTCTTC	CSVEPSGAYNEQFF
TRBJ2-1	.	TRBV12-3/TRBV12-4	TRBD2	TGTGCCAGCAGCCTTGGGGGGGGCAATGAGCAGTTCTTC	CASSLGGGNEQFF
TRBJ1-6	.	TRBV2	.	TGTGCCAGCAGTGAAAGAGGCTGGGGACCCGCGGGCTCACCCCTCCACTTT	CASSERGWGPAGSPLHF
TRBJ2-5	.	TRBV27	.	TGTGCCAGCAGCATTAGCGTACGAGGGGCCCAGTACTTC	CASSISVRGAQYF
TRBJ2-7	once	TRBV6-5	.	TGTCGGAATCGGGCGGACTCCTACGAGCAGTACTTC	CRNRADSYEQYF
TRBJ1-1	.	TRBV18	.	TGTGCCAGCTCACCTCAGGGGAACACTGAAGCTTTCTTT	CASSPQGNTEAFF
TRBJ2-4	.	TRBV28	TRBD1	TGTGCCAGCAGTTCCCCCCTTCCGGGACAGATAAACATTCAGTACTTC	CASSSPLPGQINIQYF